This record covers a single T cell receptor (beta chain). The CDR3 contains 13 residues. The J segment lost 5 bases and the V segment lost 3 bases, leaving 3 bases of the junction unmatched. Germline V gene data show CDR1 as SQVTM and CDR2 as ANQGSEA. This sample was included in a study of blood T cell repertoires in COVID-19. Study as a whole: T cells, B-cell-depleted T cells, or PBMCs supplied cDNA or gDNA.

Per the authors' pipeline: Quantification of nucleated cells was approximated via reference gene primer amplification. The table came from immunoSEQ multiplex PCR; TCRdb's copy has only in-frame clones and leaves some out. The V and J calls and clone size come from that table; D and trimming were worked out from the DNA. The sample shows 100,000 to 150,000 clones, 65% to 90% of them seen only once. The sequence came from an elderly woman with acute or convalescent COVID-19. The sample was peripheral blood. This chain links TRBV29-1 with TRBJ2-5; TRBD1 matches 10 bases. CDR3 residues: CSVEGQGQETQYF. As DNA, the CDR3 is TGCAGCGTTGAGGGACAGGGGCAGGAGACCCAGTACTTC.